This is a list of T cell receptor beta chains from one sample in a study of blood T cell repertoires in COVID-19. Assay used: immunoSEQ multiplex PCR; TCRdb lists only in-frame clones, some missing. The table includes 250,000 to 350,000 clones, approximately 91% detected once. The specimen was peripheral blood. Receptors were obtained from a woman between 25 and 40 years old with COVID-19, enrolled during active disease. Both conserved end residues are part of each CDR3. The D gene is left open where the match is weak.

V gene: TRBV15; D gene: NA; J gene: TRBJ1-1; CDR3 protein: CATSRDRGTAFF; CDR3 DNA: TGTGCCACCAGCAGAGATCGGGGTACGGCTTTCTTT
V gene: TRBV5-1; D gene: NA; J gene: TRBJ2-5; CDR3 protein: CASSFQGETQYF; CDR3 DNA: TGCGCCAGCAGCTTCCAGGGAGAGACCCAGTACTTC
V gene: TRBV30; D gene: NA; J gene: TRBJ1-1; CDR3 protein: CAWSPNPGTEAFF; CDR3 DNA: TGTGCCTGGAGTCCGAACCCCGGGACAGAAGCTTTCTTT
V gene: TRBV6-5; D gene: TRBD1; J gene: TRBJ1-2; CDR3 protein: CASRWTGGNYGYTF; CDR3 DNA: TGTGCCAGCAGGTGGACAGGGGGTAACTATGGCTACACCTTC
V gene: TRBV5-4; D gene: TRBD2; J gene: TRBJ2-3; CDR3 protein: CASSFGGGRTDTQYF; CDR3 DNA: TGTGCCAGCAGCTTCGGGGGGGGTAGAACAGATACGCAGTATTTT
V gene: TRBV10-3; D gene: TRBD1; J gene: TRBJ2-3; CDR3 protein: CAIRRQGPTDTQYF; CDR3 DNA: TGTGCCATCAGAAGACAGGGGCCCACAGATACGCAGTATTTT
V gene: TRBV28; D gene: NA; J gene: TRBJ1-5; CDR3 protein: CASSPPGLGQPQHF; CDR3 DNA: TGTGCCAGCAGCCCACCGGGACTGGGGCAGCCCCAGCATTTT
V gene: TRBV6-4; D gene: NA; J gene: TRBJ1-6; CDR3 protein: CASSDSENSPLHF; CDR3 DNA: TGTGCCAGCAGTGACTCGGAGAATTCACCCCTCCACTTT
V gene: TRBV3-1/TRBV3-2; D gene: NA; J gene: TRBJ2-1; CDR3 protein: CASSHGGAYNEQFF; CDR3 DNA: TGTGCCAGCAGCCACGGAGGGGCCTACAATGAGCAGTTCTTC
V gene: TRBV4-1; D gene: TRBD1; J gene: TRBJ2-7; CDR3 protein: CASSQGSLQGALSYEQYF; CDR3 DNA: TGCGCCAGCAGCCAAGGATCCCTTCAGGGGGCTCTCTCCTACGAGCAGTACTTC
V gene: TRBV3-1/TRBV3-2; D gene: TRBD1; J gene: TRBJ1-3; CDR3 protein: CASSHGTAGNTIYF; CDR3 DNA: TGTGCCAGCAGCCACGGGACAGCCGGAAACACCATATATTTT
V gene: TRBV5-1; D gene: NA; J gene: TRBJ2-7; CDR3 protein: CASSLRLGALYEQYF; CDR3 DNA: TGCGCCAGCAGCTTGCGATTGGGAGCCCTCTACGAGCAGTACTTC
V gene: TRBV5-6; D gene: TRBD1; J gene: TRBJ2-7; CDR3 protein: CASSWGQGDEQYF; CDR3 DNA: TGTGCCAGCAGCTGGGGACAGGGCGACGAGCAGTACTTC